This T cell receptor (beta chain) stems from a study of blood T cells in healthy people across ages. The study, taken as a whole, reports: Naive CD4+ cells and diversity were both higher in long-lived donors than in aged donors.

The CDR3 spans 13 residues. CDR1 and CDR2 (germline): SQVTM, ANQGSEA. Using a J-beta primer mix together with a sample-barcoded 5' primer, a second PCR was run for 7 to 11 cycles. Each cDNA molecule, via a template-switch adaptor with 12 random nucleotides, was tagged. TCRdb re-called the 5' RACE reads through MiXCR, storing one row per CDR3 protein. The table has about 1,500,000 distinct CDR3 sequences, 28% seen once; the top ten hold more than 6%. A word on this clonotype: As yet, its antigen is unknown.

Specimen: blood. This TCR was sampled from a woman in her thirties in good health. The V gene is TRBV29-1, the J gene TRBJ2-1, with 9 positions matching TRBD2. TRBJ2-7 matches the DNA end more closely, so the J call is doubtful. CDR3 DNA sequence: TGCAGCGTGCGGGAGGGAGCCTACAATGAGCAGTACTTC. It translates to CSVREGAYNEQYF.